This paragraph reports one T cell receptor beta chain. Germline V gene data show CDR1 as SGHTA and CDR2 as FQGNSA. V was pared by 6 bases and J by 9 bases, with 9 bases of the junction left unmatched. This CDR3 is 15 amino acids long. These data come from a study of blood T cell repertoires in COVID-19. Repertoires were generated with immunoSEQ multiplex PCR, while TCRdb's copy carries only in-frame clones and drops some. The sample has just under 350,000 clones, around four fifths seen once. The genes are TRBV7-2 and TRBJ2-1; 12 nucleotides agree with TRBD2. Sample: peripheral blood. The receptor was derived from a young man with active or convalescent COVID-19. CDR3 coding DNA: TGTGCCAGCAGGCTGACTAGCGGGAGAAGTCTTGAGCAGTTCTTC. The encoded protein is CASRLTSGRSLEQFF.